This T cell receptor beta chain comes out of a study of tumor-infiltrating lymphocytes in primary liver carcinoma. The wider study: Regardless of tissue type, samples showed similar yields of roughly 3.5 to 8 million productive TCRbeta reads.

Study-level results: Lower overlap was observed for tumor-adjacent and tumor-blood pairs relative to tumor region pairs.

Germline DNA was extracted alongside blood RNA, which was obtained from unsorted whole blood. A constant-region primer served to make TCR beta cDNA from about 500 ng total RNA. Three-round nested multiplex PCR performed with slightly modified ARM-PCR produced the TCR beta libraries. A C-beta reverse primer and TRBV1-TRBV30 forward primers served in each of the first two PCR rounds, at around 10 cycles apiece. One entry per CDR3 protein results from TCRdb running MiXCR on the multiplex PCR reads. Here the sample spans about 210,000 distinct CDR3 sequences, about 65% being singletons. With regard to this clonotype: Its target is not known. At one boundary the junction diverges from the germline segment, which might be a read error.

Germline V gene lookup returns CDR1 SGHAT and CDR2 FQNNGV. The CDR3 consists of 15 residues. The chain joins TRBV11-2 to TRBJ2-3, with 7 positions matching TRBD2. The specimen was peripheral blood. This clonotype was sampled from a woman aged 55-69 years with primary liver carcinoma and hepatitis B virus infection. In DNA, the CDR3 is TGTGCCAGCAGCTTAGGCAGCGGGATAGTAGATACGCGGTATTTT. Its translation: CASSLGSGIVDTRYF.